A selection of T cell receptor beta chains follows, all from one sample in a study of blood T cell repertoires in COVID-19. Sequenced by immunoSEQ multiplex PCR; TCRdb stores in-frame clones only, minus some. Of nearly 250,000 clones in the sample, 86% were seen once. Sequencing input: peripheral blood. The receptors originated from a woman of 80 years or more with COVID-19, enrolled during active disease. Each CDR3 is given with its conserved first and last residue. Each record gives: CDR3 length, D gene, clone size, V gene, J gene, CDR3 protein, CDR3 DNA. A D gene is named only where the DNA matches it firmly. Rows may omit the clone size; those that give it use once, few, many or a size class.

cdr3_length: 15; d_call: TRBD2; clone_size: once; v_call: TRBV6-5; j_call: TRBJ2-1; cdr3_aa: CASSQSGGPYNEQFF; cdr3_nt: TGTGCCAGCAGTCAAAGCGGGGGGCCCTACAATGAGCAGTTCTTC
cdr3_length: 14; d_call: TRBD1; clone_size: -; v_call: TRBV5-6; j_call: TRBJ1-2; cdr3_aa: CASSTRTGQDGYTF; cdr3_nt: TGTGCCAGCAGCACACGGACAGGGCAAGATGGCTACACCTTC
cdr3_length: 17; d_call: TRBD2; clone_size: once; v_call: TRBV19; j_call: TRBJ2-2; cdr3_aa: CASNAVAGGPNTGELFF; cdr3_nt: TGTGCCAGTAACGCGGTGGCGGGGGGGCCGAACACCGGGGAGCTGTTTTTT
cdr3_length: 14; d_call: TRBD1; clone_size: -; v_call: TRBV28; j_call: TRBJ2-7; cdr3_aa: CATLRGRGTYEQYF; cdr3_nt: TGTGCCACCCTCCGGGGCAGGGGGACCTACGAGCAGTACTTC
cdr3_length: 20; d_call: TRBD1; clone_size: -; v_call: TRBV23-1; j_call: TRBJ1-6; cdr3_aa: CASSRPPGTVRGSYNSPLHF; cdr3_nt: TGCGCCAGCAGTCGCCCCCCGGGGACAGTCAGGGGTTCCTATAATTCACCCCTCCACTTT
cdr3_length: 14; d_call: -; clone_size: once; v_call: TRBV27; j_call: TRBJ2-2; cdr3_aa: CASSPGAWAGELFF; cdr3_nt: TGTGCCAGCAGTCCAGGGGCCTGGGCCGGGGAGCTGTTTTTT
cdr3_length: 14; d_call: TRBD1; clone_size: -; v_call: TRBV10-3; j_call: TRBJ1-6; cdr3_aa: CASNTGGSGAPLHF; cdr3_nt: TGTGCCAGCAATACAGGGGGGTCAGGGGCACCCCTCCACTTT
cdr3_length: 14; d_call: TRBD1; clone_size: -; v_call: TRBV5-1; j_call: TRBJ1-2; cdr3_aa: CASSLGQGNYGYTF; cdr3_nt: TGCGCCAGCAGCTTGGGACAGGGAAACTATGGCTACACCTTC
cdr3_length: 16; d_call: TRBD1; clone_size: -; v_call: TRBV9; j_call: TRBJ2-3; cdr3_aa: CASSATGQGLSDTQYF; cdr3_nt: TGTGCCAGCAGCGCCACCGGACAGGGATTGTCAGATACGCAGTATTTT
cdr3_length: 13; d_call: -; clone_size: -; v_call: TRBV15; j_call: TRBJ1-1; cdr3_aa: CATSHLVLELLSF; cdr3_nt: TGTGCCACCAGCCACCTCGTCCTGGAGTTGTTATCGTTT
cdr3_length: 20; d_call: TRBD2; clone_size: once; v_call: TRBV7-3; j_call: TRBJ2-5; cdr3_aa: CASRHEPLLAGGTDQETQYF; cdr3_nt: TGTGCCAGCAGGCATGAACCCTTACTAGCGGGGGGGACCGACCAAGAGACCCAGTACTTC
cdr3_length: 12; d_call: TRBD2; clone_size: -; v_call: TRBV18; j_call: TRBJ2-7; cdr3_aa: CASSGGAYEQYF; cdr3_nt: TGTGCCAGCTCGGGGGGGGCCTACGAGCAGTACTTC
cdr3_length: 15; d_call: TRBD2; clone_size: once; v_call: TRBV11-2; j_call: TRBJ2-5; cdr3_aa: CASSLVTGGWETQYF; cdr3_nt: TGTGCCAGCAGCTTAGTCACGGGGGGATGGGAGACCCAGTACTTC
cdr3_length: 13; d_call: -; clone_size: -; v_call: TRBV19; j_call: TRBJ1-1; cdr3_aa: CASSLGQNTEAFF; cdr3_nt: TGTGCCAGTAGTTTAGGACAGAACACTGAAGCTTTCTTT
cdr3_length: 11; d_call: -; clone_size: -; v_call: TRBV2; j_call: TRBJ1-1; cdr3_aa: CASSDRTEAFF; cdr3_nt: TGTGCCAGCAGTGACAGGACTGAAGCTTTCTTT
cdr3_length: 15; d_call: TRBD1; clone_size: -; v_call: TRBV3-1/TRBV3-2; j_call: TRBJ1-4; cdr3_aa: CASSPPQGGGEKLFF; cdr3_nt: TGTGCCAGCAGCCCCCCTCAGGGGGGTGGTGAAAAACTGTTTTTT
cdr3_length: 18; d_call: TRBD2; clone_size: -; v_call: TRBV6-2/TRBV6-3; j_call: TRBJ2-5; cdr3_aa: CASSYSEERGPLKETQYF; cdr3_nt: TGTGCCAGCAGTTACTCCGAGGAGCGGGGACCATTAAAAGAGACCCAGTACTTC
cdr3_length: 14; d_call: TRBD1; clone_size: -; v_call: TRBV3-1/TRBV3-2; j_call: TRBJ1-3; cdr3_aa: CASSRKTGEGTIYF; cdr3_nt: TGTGCCAGCAGCCGAAAGACAGGGGAGGGCACCATATATTTT
cdr3_length: 12; d_call: -; clone_size: few; v_call: TRBV19; j_call: TRBJ1-5; cdr3_aa: CASNQGGQPQHF; cdr3_nt: TGTGCCAGTAACCAGGGTGGCCAGCCCCAGCATTTT
cdr3_length: 13; d_call: -; clone_size: -; v_call: TRBV24-1; j_call: TRBJ1-3; cdr3_aa: CATSDRAGNTIYF; cdr3_nt: TGTGCCACCAGTGACCGCGCAGGAAACACCATATATTTT
cdr3_length: 12; d_call: -; clone_size: once; v_call: TRBV6-2/TRBV6-3; j_call: TRBJ2-7; cdr3_aa: CASSPSSYEQYF; cdr3_nt: TGTGCCAGCAGCCCCTCCTCCTACGAGCAGTACTTC
cdr3_length: 15; d_call: -; clone_size: -; v_call: TRBV6-2/TRBV6-3; j_call: TRBJ1-5; cdr3_aa: CASSYMRDSNQPQHF; cdr3_nt: TGTGCCAGCAGTTATATGAGGGATAGCAATCAGCCCCAGCATTTT
cdr3_length: 15; d_call: -; clone_size: -; v_call: TRBV5-1; j_call: TRBJ1-3; cdr3_aa: CASSLAGTPGNTIYF; cdr3_nt: TGCGCCAGCAGCTTGGCAGGGACACCTGGAAACACCATATATTTT
cdr3_length: 15; d_call: -; clone_size: -; v_call: TRBV15; j_call: TRBJ1-1; cdr3_aa: CATSRDRAGPIEAFF; cdr3_nt: TGTGCCACCAGCAGAGATCGAGCAGGGCCCATCGAAGCTTTCTTT
cdr3_length: 16; d_call: -; clone_size: few; v_call: TRBV5-1; j_call: TRBJ2-3; cdr3_aa: CASSLAGGPGTDTQYF; cdr3_nt: TGCGCCAGCAGCTTGGCCGGAGGACCCGGCACAGATACGCAGTATTTT
cdr3_length: 11; d_call: -; clone_size: -; v_call: TRBV12-3/TRBV12-4; j_call: TRBJ1-1; cdr3_aa: CASSLDTEAFF; cdr3_nt: TGTGCCAGCAGCCTAGACACTGAAGCTTTCTTT
cdr3_length: 12; d_call: -; clone_size: -; v_call: TRBV6-5; j_call: TRBJ1-2; cdr3_aa: CASITGPYGYTF; cdr3_nt: TGTGCCAGCATTACAGGGCCCTATGGCTACACCTTC
cdr3_length: 13; d_call: -; clone_size: -; v_call: TRBV28; j_call: TRBJ1-3; cdr3_aa: CASSLLAGNTIYF; cdr3_nt: TGTGCCAGCAGTTTATTAGCTGGAAACACCATATATTTT
cdr3_length: 13; d_call: -; clone_size: -; v_call: TRBV7-2; j_call: TRBJ2-7; cdr3_aa: CASSFTRDYEQYF; cdr3_nt: TGTGCCAGCAGCTTTACCCGGGACTACGAGCAGTACTTC
cdr3_length: 14; d_call: -; clone_size: -; v_call: TRBV10-3; j_call: TRBJ2-2; cdr3_aa: CAIGRRGNTGELFF; cdr3_nt: TGTGCCATCGGCAGGAGGGGAAACACCGGGGAGCTGTTTTTT
cdr3_length: 14; d_call: -; clone_size: -; v_call: TRBV6-5; j_call: TRBJ1-5; cdr3_aa: CASTPQGGNQPQHF; cdr3_nt: TGTGCCAGCACTCCTCAGGGTGGCAATCAGCCCCAGCATTTT
cdr3_length: 14; d_call: TRBD1; clone_size: -; v_call: TRBV30; j_call: TRBJ1-2; cdr3_aa: CAWARGVSNYGYTF; cdr3_nt: TGTGCCTGGGCCAGGGGGGTCTCTAACTATGGCTACACCTTC
cdr3_length: 15; d_call: -; clone_size: -; v_call: TRBV11-2; j_call: TRBJ1-2; cdr3_aa: CASSLDSGPNYGYTF; cdr3_nt: TGTGCCAGCAGCTTAGATTCCGGTCCTAACTATGGCTACACCTTC
cdr3_length: 14; d_call: -; clone_size: -; v_call: TRBV28; j_call: TRBJ1-2; cdr3_aa: CASSSPGRLGGYTF; cdr3_nt: TGTGCCAGCAGTTCGCCAGGGCGGTTAGGAGGCTACACCTTC
cdr3_length: 14; d_call: -; clone_size: -; v_call: TRBV2; j_call: TRBJ1-1; cdr3_aa: CASRGDIRAAEAFF; cdr3_nt: TGTGCCAGCAGGGGGGACATCAGGGCTGCTGAAGCTTTCTTT
cdr3_length: 14; d_call: -; clone_size: -; v_call: TRBV4-2; j_call: TRBJ1-4; cdr3_aa: CASSQGQTNEKLFF; cdr3_nt: TGTGCCAGCAGCCAAGGACAGACTAATGAAAAACTGTTTTTT
cdr3_length: 13; d_call: -; clone_size: few; v_call: TRBV27; j_call: TRBJ1-1; cdr3_aa: CAAQTRMNTEAFF; cdr3_nt: TGTGCCGCGCAAACCCGCATGAACACTGAAGCTTTCTTT
cdr3_length: 15; d_call: TRBD2; clone_size: -; v_call: TRBV2; j_call: TRBJ2-1; cdr3_aa: CASSNSGGPYNEQFF; cdr3_nt: TGTGCCAGCAGTAATAGCGGGGGGCCTTACAATGAGCAGTTCTTC
cdr3_length: 13; d_call: TRBD2; clone_size: once; v_call: TRBV29-1; j_call: TRBJ2-1; cdr3_aa: CSVHSGGVNEQFF; cdr3_nt: TGCAGCGTTCATAGCGGGGGGGTCAATGAGCAGTTCTTC
cdr3_length: 16; d_call: TRBD2; clone_size: -; v_call: TRBV5-1; j_call: TRBJ2-1; cdr3_aa: CASSLGARGRYNEQFF; cdr3_nt: TGCGCCAGCAGCTTGGGGGCGCGGGGGAGATACAATGAGCAGTTCTTC